Following are 5 T cell receptor beta chains from one sample sequenced in a study of tumor-infiltrating lymphocytes in primary liver carcinoma. Starting material of 400 to 600 ng total RNA yielded TCR beta cDNA via a constant-region primer. Researchers made the TCR beta libraries by running three nested multiplex PCR rounds with slightly modified ARM-PCR. Researchers ran the first two PCR rounds for roughly 11 cycles each with TRBV1-TRBV30 forward primers and a C-beta reverse primer. TCRdb fed the multiplex PCR reads into MiXCR, producing one record per CDR3 protein. The sample has 85,000 to 100,000 distinct CDR3 sequences; less than 75% are singletons. Scientists recovered RNA and DNA together from about 20-30 mg of unsorted bulk tissue. Sequenced: tumor-adjacent normal liver tissue. The receptors stem from a man aged 35 to 55 with primary liver carcinoma and hepatitis B virus infection.

Worth noting for this clonotype: Just one base apart from a much larger clone, this may be a read error. The chain couples TRBV5-6 to TRBJ2-5, with TRBD1 as a possible D gene (5 bases). The CDR3 runs 17 residues. Germline V lookup: CDR1 SGHDT, CDR2 YYEEEE. The chain's CDR3 is CASSLVLQGGPRETEYF. CDR3 DNA: TGTGCCAGCAGCTTGGTGCTCCAGGGTGGGCCTCGAGAGACCGAGTACTTC.

The J gene is TRBJ2-3, the V gene TRBV11-3, with D hard to call. Germline values: CDR1 SGHNT, CDR2 YENEEA. This CDR3 has 13 amino acids. CDR3 region: CVSSLDPGDTQYF. The CDR3 DNA is TGTGTCAGTAGCTTAGATCCGGGAGATACGCAGTATTTT.

Only a few counts were recorded for this clonotype. With a much larger clone just one base away, this may be a read error. The rearrangement joins TRBV29-1 to TRBJ2-2; D gene unclear. From germline, CDR1 is SQVTM and CDR2 ANQGSEA. The CDR3 totals 11 residues. This CDR3 is CSVRFTEELFF. The CDR3 DNA reads as TGCAGCGTTAGATTCACCGAGGAGCTGTTTTTT.

This clonotype was seen at least ten times. The chain recombines TRBV7-8 with TRBJ1-6, with a tentative D call TRBD1 (6 bases). From germline, CDR1 is SGHVS and CDR2 FQNEAQ. The CDR3 spans 15 residues. With 5 bases removed from V and 7 bases from J, the gap between germline ends came to 15 bases. The CDR3 DNA reads TGTGCCAGCAGCATCCAGGGGAGGGAGAATTCACCCCTCCACTTT. This encodes CASSIQGRENSPLHF.

The sample holds a few counts of this clonotype. The rearrangement links TRBV12-5 to TRBJ2-1; 13 bases fit TRBD2. The length of the CDR3 is 18 residues. The ends lost 8 bases at V and 9 bases at J; junction bases unmatched: 19. CDR1 and CDR2 (germline): LGHNT, FRNRAP. CDR3 sequence: CASSPGGLAGSVHSEQFF. The CDR3 DNA is TGTGCTAGTTCCCCCGGGGGACTAGCGGGATCTGTTCACAGTGAGCAGTTCTTC.